This TCR beta chain was captured by sequencing in a study of siplizumab effects on memory and regulatory T cells. Overall study results and limits: Naive T cells appeared more varied than memory cells and looked like key alloresponse contributors.

Clones were read by immunoSEQ multiplex PCR, and TCRdb kept only the in-frame ones, dropping some. Here the sample spans 70,000 to 95,000 clones, roughly 97% being singletons. With respect to this clone: Its target is not known.

Donor pairs, a few in total, had unstimulated naive, memory, effector memory and TEMRA subsets sequenced. This CDR3 is 15 amino acids long. The trim removed 5 bases at V and 2 bases at J, leaving 6 bases unmatched. Germline V lookup: CDR1 SGHRS, CDR2 YFSETQ. Sequenced sample: naive CD4+ T cells sorted from blood. The J gene is TRBJ2-5, the V gene TRBV5-1; 10 bases are a match to TRBD2. The receptor was isolated from a human donor in good health. CDR3: CASSPSGGLQETQYF. DNA for the CDR3: TGCGCCAGCAGTCCTAGCGGGGGTTTGCAAGAGACCCAGTACTTC.